This T cell receptor (beta chain) was captured by sequencing in a study of T cell responses to AZD1222 COVID-19 vaccine. Study conclusions and caveats: A mostly white British donor set with more females was recruited, and clonal diversity was possibly underestimated. Along spike, vaccine-associated CD4 TCRs were found throughout, with dominance at 160-218 and 743-854.

Using immunoSEQ multiplex PCR, the repertoire was profiled, and TCRdb retains in-frame clones only, with some absent. The table has approximately 170,000 clones, 85% to 95% seen once. The ends were cut back, 4 bases at V and 0 bases at J, with 19 bases in the middle. Per germline, CDR1 MGHRA and CDR2 YSYEKL. The CDR3 totals 17 residues. With respect to this clone: Antigen unknown.

Analysis merged second doses at about 4 or about 12 weeks. The material was peripheral blood, obtained 28 days after the second AZD1222 dose. The sequence was collected from an adult who received the AZD1222 COVID-19 vaccine. The chain combines TRBV4-1 with TRBJ2-7, with D unclear. The CDR3 DNA sequence: TGCGCCAGCAGCCCCCGGGTGAGCCCTCTCAGCTCCTACGAGCAGTACTTC. Translating it yields CASSPRVSPLSSYEQYF.